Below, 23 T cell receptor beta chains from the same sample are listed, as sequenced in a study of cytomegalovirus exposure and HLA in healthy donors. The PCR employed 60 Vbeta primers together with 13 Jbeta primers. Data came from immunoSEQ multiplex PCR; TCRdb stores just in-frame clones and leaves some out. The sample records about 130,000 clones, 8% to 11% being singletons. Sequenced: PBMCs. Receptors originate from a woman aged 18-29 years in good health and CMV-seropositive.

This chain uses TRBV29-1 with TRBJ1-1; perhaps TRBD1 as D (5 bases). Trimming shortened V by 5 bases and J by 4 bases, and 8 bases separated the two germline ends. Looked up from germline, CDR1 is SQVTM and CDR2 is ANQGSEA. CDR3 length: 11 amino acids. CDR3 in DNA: TGCAGCGTTAGGGGTCCCACTGAAGCTTTCTTT. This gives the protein CSVRGPTEAFF.

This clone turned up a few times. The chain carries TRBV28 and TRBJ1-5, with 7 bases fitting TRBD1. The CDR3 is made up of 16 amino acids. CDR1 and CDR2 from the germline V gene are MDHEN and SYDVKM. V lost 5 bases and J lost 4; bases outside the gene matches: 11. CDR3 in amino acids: CASSDERRDRNQPQHF. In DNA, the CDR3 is TGTGCCAGCAGTGATGAAAGACGGGACAGAAATCAGCCCCAGCATTTT. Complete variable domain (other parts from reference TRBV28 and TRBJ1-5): DVKVTQSSRYLVKRTGEKVFLECVQDMDHENMFWYRQDPGLGLRLIYFSYDVKMKEKGDIPEGYSVSREKKERFSLILESASTNQTSMYLCASSDERRDRNQPQHFGDGTRLSIL.

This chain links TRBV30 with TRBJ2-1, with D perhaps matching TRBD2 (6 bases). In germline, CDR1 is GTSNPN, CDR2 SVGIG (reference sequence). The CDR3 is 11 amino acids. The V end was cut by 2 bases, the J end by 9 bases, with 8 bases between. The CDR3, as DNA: TGTGCCTGGAGTCGGGGGTTTGAGCAGTTCTTC. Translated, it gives CAWSRGFEQFF.

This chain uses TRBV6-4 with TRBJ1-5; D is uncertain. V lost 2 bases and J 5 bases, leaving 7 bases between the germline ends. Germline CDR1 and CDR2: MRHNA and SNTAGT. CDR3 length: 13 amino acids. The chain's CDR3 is CASSDPADQPQHF. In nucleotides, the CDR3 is TGTGCCAGCAGTGACCCGGCGGATCAGCCCCAGCATTTT.

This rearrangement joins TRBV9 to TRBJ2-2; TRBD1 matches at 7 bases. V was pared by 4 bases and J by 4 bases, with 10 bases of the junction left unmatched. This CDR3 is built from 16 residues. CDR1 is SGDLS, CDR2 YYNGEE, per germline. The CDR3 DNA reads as TGTGCCAGCAGCCCGAGGGGGCACGCCTTCACCGGGGAGCTGTTTTTT. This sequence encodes CASSPRGHAFTGELFF.

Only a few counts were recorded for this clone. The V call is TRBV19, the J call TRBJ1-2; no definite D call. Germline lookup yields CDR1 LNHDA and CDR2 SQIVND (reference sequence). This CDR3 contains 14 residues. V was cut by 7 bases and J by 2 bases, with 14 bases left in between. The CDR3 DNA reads TGTGCCAGTAATCAAAAGTCCCGGAACTATGGCTACACCTTC. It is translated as CASNQKSRNYGYTF.

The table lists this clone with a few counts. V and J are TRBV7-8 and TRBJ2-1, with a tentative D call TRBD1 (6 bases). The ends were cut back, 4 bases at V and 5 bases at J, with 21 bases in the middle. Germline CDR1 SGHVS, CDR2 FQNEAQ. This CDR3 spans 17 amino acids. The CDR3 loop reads CASSSPRDRRIDNEQFF. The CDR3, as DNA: TGTGCCAGCAGCTCGCCGCGCGACAGGAGGATCGACAATGAGCAGTTCTTC.

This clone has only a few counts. CDR3 nucleotides: TGTGCCAGCAGCACCGGGGGGGGTGGGAAATTAGCTTTCTTT. This codes for CASSTGGGGKLAFF. The V call is TRBV5-5, the J call TRBJ1-1; the D gene is possibly TRBD1 (5 bases). V gave up 4 bases and J gave up 10 bases, with 20 bases separating them. From germline, CDR1 is SGHKS and CDR2 YYEKEE (reference sequence). This CDR3 contains 14 residues. Full variable domain (rest looked up from reference TRBV5-5 and TRBJ1-1): DAGVTQSPTHLIKTRGQQVTLRCSPISGHKSVSWYQQVLGQGPQFIFQYYEKEERGRGNFPDRFSARQFPNYSSELNVNALLLGDSALYLCASSTGGGGKLAFFGQGTRLTVV.

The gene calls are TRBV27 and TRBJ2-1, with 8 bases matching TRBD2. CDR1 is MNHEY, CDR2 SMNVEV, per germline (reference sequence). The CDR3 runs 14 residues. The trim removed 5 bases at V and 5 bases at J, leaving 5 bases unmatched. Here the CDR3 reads CASSLSLADNEQFF. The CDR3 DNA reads TGTGCCAGCAGTCTTTCACTAGCGGACAATGAGCAGTTCTTC.

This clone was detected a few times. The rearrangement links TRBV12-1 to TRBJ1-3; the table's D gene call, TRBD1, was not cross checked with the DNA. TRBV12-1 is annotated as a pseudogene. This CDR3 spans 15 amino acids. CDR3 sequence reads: CASSPYSDSGNTIYF. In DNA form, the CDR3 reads TGTGCCAGCAGCCCCTACTCGGACAGTGGAAACACCATATATTTT.

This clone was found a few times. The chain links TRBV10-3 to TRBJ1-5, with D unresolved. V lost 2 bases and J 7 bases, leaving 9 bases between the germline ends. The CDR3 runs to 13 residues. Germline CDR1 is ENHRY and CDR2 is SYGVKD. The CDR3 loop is CAISEHREQPQHF. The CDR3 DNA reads TGTGCCATCAGTGAGCATAGGGAGCAGCCCCAGCATTTT.

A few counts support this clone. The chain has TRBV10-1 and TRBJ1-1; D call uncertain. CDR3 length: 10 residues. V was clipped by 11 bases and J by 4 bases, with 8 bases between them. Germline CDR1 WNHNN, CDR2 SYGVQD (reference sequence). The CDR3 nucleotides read TGCGCCGGAGGACGCACTGAAGCTTTCTTT. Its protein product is CAGGRTEAFF.

The chain's CDR3 is CASSSTQGIYGYTF. The CDR3, as DNA: TGTGCCAGCAGTTCGACTCAGGGAATCTATGGCTACACCTTC. The chain employs TRBV27 and TRBJ1-2; tentatively, D is TRBD1 (5 bases). V was trimmed by 4 bases and J by 4 bases, leaving 13 bases between them. Germline V gene lookup returns CDR1 MNHEY and CDR2 SMNVEV (reference sequence). CDR3 length equals 14 residues.

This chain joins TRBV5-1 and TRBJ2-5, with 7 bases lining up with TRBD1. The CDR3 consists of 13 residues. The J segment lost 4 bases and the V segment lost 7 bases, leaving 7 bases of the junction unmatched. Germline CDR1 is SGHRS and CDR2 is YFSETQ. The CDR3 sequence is CASSTGWGETQYF. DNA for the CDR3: TGCGCCAGCTCGACAGGGTGGGGAGAGACCCAGTACTTC.

CDR3 DNA: TGTGCCGTAACGGTGGCACCCCTCCACTTT. Protein product: CAVTVAPLHF. V is TRBV4-2 and J is TRBJ1-6; the D is unclear. CDR3 length: 10 amino acids. CDR1 and CDR2 (germline): LGHNA, YNFKEQ. V lost 11 bases to trimming and J lost 11 bases, with 10 bases between them.

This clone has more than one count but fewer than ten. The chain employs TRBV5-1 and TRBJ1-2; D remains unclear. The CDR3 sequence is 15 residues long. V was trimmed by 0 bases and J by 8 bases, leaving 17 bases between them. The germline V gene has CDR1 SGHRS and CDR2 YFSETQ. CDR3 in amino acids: CASSLGVFRDLGYTF. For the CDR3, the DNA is TGCGCCAGCAGCTTGGGGGTCTTCCGGGATCTGGGCTACACCTTC.

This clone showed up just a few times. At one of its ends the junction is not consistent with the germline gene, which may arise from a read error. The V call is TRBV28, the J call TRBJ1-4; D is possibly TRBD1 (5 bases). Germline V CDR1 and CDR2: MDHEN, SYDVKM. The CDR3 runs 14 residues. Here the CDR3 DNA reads TGTGCCAGCAGTTTTCGGGGGACTAGTGAAAAACTGTTTTTT. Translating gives CASSFRGTSEKLFF.

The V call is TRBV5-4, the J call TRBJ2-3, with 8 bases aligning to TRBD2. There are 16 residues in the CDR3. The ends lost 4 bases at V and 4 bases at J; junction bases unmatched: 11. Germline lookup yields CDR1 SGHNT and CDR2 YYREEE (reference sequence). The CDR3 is CASSIYSGTIPDTQYF. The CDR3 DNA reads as TGTGCCAGCAGCATTTATAGCGGGACCATCCCAGATACGCAGTATTTT.

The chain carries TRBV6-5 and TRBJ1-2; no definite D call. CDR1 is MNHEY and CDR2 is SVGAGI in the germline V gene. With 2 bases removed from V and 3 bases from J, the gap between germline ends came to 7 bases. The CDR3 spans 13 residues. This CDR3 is CASSYELDYGYTF. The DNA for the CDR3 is TGTGCCAGCAGTTACGAACTTGACTATGGCTACACCTTC.

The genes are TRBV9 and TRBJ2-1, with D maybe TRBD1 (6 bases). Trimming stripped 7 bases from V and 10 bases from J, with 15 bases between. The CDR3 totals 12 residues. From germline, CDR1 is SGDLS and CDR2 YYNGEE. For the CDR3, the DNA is TGTGCCAGCCGAGGGGGATCTAAGGAGCAGTTCTTC. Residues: CASRGGSKEQFF.

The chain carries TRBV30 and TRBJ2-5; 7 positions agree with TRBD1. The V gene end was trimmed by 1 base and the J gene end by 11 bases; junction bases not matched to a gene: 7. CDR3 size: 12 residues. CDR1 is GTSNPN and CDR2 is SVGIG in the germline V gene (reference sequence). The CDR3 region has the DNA TGTGCCTGGAGTGGACAGGGTATAAAGCAGTACTTC. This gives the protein CAWSGQGIKQYF.

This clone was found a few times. The DNA for the CDR3 is TGCAGCTCTTCTCCGGGACAGGGAAACAATGAGCAGTTCTTC. It codes for CSSSPGQGNNEQFF. The chain employs TRBV29-1 and TRBJ2-1; 9 nucleotides match TRBD1. Unmatched junction bases numbered 10, after V lost 8 bases and J lost 5 bases. The CDR3 is 14 amino acids. CDR1 is SQVTM, CDR2 ANQGSEA, per germline.

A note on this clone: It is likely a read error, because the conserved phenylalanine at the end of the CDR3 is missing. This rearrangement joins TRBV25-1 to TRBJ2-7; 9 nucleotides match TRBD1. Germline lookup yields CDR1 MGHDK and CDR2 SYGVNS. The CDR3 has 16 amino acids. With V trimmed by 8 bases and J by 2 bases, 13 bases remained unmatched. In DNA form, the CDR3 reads TGTGCCAGCTCTAAACGAGGGACAGGGTCTCCCTACGAGCAGTACCTC. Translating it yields CASSKRGTGSPYEQYL.